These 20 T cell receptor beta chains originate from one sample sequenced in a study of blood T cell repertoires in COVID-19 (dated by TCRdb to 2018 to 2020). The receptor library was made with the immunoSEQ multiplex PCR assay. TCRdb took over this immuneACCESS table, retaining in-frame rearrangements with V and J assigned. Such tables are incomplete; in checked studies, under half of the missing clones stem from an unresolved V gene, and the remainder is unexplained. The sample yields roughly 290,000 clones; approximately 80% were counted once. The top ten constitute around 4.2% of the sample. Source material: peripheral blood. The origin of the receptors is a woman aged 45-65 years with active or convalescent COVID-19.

The DNA of the CDR3 is TGTGCCGCCAGGCGGGGACTCAACACAGATACGCAGTATTTT. It yields the protein CAARRGLNTDTQYF. This rearrangement joins TRBV10-3 to TRBJ2-3, with D tentatively TRBD2 (6 bases). In germline, CDR1 is ENHRY, CDR2 SYGVKD. Trimming shortened V by 11 bases and J by 2 bases, and 17 bases separated the two germline ends. This CDR3 has 14 amino acids.

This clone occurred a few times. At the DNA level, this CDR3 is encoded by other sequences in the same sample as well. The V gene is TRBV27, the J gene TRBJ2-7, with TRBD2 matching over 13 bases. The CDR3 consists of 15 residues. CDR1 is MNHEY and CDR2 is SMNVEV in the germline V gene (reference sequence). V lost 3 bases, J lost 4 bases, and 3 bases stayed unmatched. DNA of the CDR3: TGTGCCAGCAGTTTGACTAGCGGGAGGTCATACGAGCAGTACTTC. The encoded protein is CASSLTSGRSYEQYF.

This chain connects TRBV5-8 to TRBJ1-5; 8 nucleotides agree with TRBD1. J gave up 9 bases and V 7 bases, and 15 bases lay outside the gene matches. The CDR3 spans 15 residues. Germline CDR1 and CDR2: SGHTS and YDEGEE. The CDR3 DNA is TGTGCCAGCCCGATAGGACAGGGAGCTTTATGGCCCCAGCATTTT. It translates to CASPIGQGALWPQHF.

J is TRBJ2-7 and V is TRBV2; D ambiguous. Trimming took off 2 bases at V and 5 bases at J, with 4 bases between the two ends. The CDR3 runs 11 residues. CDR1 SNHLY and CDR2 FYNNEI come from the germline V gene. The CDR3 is CASSEPDEQYF. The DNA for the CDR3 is TGTGCCAGCAGTGAACCGGACGAGCAGTACTTC.

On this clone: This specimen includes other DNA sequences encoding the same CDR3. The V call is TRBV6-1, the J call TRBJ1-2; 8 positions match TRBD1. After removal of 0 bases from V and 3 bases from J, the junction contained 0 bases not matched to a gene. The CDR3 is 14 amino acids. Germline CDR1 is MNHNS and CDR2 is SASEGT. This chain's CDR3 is CASSEAQGDYGYTF. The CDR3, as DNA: TGTGCCAGCAGTGAAGCACAGGGGGACTATGGCTACACCTTC.

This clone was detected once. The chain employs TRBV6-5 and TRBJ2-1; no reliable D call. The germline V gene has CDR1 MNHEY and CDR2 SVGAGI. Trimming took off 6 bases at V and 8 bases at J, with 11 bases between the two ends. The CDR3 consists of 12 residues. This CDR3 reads CASRVQVHEQFF. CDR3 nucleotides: TGTGCCAGCAGGGTACAAGTACATGAGCAGTTCTTC.

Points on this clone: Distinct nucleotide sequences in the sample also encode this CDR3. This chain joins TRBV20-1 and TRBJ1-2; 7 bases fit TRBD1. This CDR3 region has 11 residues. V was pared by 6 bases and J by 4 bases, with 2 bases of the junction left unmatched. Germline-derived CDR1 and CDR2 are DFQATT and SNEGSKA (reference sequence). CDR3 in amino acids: CSASGGYGYTF. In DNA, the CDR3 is TGCAGTGCGTCAGGGGGCTATGGCTACACCTTC.

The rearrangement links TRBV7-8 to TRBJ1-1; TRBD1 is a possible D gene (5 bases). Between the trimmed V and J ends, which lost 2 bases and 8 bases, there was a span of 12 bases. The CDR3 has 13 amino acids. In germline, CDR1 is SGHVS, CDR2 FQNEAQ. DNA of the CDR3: TGTGCCAGCAGCTTACGGCAGGGTAGGGAAGCTTTCTTT. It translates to CASSLRQGREAFF.

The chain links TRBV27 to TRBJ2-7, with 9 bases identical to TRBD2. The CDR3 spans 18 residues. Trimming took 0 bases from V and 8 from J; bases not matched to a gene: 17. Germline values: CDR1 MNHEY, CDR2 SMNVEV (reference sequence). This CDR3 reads CASSLSGTIRLAGTKQYF. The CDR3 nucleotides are TGTGCCAGCAGTTTATCTGGGACTATCAGGCTAGCGGGAACCAAGCAGTACTTC.

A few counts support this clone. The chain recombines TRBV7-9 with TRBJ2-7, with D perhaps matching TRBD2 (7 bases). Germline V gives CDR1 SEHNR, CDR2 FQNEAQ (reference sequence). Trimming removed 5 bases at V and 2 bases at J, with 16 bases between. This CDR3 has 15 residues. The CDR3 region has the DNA TGTGCCAGCAGCCGGGGGGCTAGCGGAACCTACGAGCAGTACTTC. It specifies CASSRGASGTYEQYF.

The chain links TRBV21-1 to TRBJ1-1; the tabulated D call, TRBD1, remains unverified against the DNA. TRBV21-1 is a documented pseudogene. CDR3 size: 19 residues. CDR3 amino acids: CASSMYLQANRTEGAEAFF. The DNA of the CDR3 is TGTGCCAGCAGCATGTACCTCCAAGCAAACAGGACCGAAGGCGCTGAAGCTTTCTTT.

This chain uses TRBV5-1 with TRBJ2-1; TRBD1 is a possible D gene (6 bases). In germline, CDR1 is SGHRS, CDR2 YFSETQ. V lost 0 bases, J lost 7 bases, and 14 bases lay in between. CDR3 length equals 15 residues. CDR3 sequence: CASSLEVQGTNEQFF. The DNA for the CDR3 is TGCGCCAGCAGCTTGGAGGTACAGGGTACGAATGAGCAGTTCTTC.

The CDR3 spells CASSFYNTEAFF. Here the CDR3 DNA reads TGTGCCAGCAGTTTTTATAACACTGAAGCTTTCTTT. This sequence joins TRBV2 and TRBJ1-1; D not resolved. The CDR3 loop spans 12 amino acids. Per germline, CDR1 SNHLY and CDR2 FYNNEI. The germline V and J ends were trimmed by 5 bases and 2 bases, with 6 bases remaining between them.

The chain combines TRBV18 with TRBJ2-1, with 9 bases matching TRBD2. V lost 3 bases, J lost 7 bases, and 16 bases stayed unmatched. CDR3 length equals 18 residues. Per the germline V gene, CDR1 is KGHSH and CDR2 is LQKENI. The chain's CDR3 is CASSPETASGILGNEQFF. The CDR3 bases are TGTGCCAGCTCACCCGAGACGGCTAGCGGGATATTGGGAAATGAGCAGTTCTTC.

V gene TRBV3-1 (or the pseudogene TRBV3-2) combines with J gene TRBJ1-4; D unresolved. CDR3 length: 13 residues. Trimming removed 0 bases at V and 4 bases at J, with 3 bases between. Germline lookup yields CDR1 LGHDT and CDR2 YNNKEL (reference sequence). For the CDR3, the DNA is TGTGCCAGCAGCCAAGACGTTAATGAAAAACTGTTTTTT. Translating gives CASSQDVNEKLFF.

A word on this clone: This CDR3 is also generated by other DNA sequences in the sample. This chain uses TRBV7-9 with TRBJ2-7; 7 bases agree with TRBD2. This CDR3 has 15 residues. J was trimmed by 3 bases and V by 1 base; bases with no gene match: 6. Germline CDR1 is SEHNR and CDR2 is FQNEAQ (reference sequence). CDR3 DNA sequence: TGTGCCAGCAGCTTAGATTTGGCGGGAGACTACGAGCAGTACTTC. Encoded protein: CASSLDLAGDYEQYF.

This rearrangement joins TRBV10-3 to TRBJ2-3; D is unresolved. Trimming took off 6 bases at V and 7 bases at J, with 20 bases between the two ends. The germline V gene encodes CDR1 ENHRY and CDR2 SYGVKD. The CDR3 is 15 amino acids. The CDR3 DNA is TGTGCCATCAGAGAATCGCTAGTTGCCTATAATACGCAGTATTTT. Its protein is CAIRESLVAYNTQYF.

CDR3 sequence reads: CASSEGGAGELFF. The CDR3 region has the DNA TGTGCCAGCAGTGAAGGGGGAGCCGGGGAGCTGTTTTTT. The chain has TRBV7-9 and TRBJ2-2, with D possibly matching TRBD1 (6 bases). V was pared by 6 bases and J by 6 bases, with 11 bases between. This CDR3 is built from 13 residues. Germline V gene sequence: CDR1 SEHNR, CDR2 FQNEAQ (reference sequence).

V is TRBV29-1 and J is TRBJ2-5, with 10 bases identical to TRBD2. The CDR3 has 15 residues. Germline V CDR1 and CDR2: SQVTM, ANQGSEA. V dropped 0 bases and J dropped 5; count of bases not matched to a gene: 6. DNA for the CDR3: TGCAGCGTTGAAGAGCTAGCGGGAGCCCGTGAGACCCAGTACTTC. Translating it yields CSVEELAGARETQYF.

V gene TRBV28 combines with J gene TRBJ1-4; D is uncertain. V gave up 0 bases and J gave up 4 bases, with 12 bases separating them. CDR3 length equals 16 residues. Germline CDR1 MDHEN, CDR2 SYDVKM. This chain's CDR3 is CASSLWVQQDNEKLFF. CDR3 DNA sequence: TGTGCCAGCAGTTTATGGGTACAGCAGGATAATGAAAAACTGTTTTTT.